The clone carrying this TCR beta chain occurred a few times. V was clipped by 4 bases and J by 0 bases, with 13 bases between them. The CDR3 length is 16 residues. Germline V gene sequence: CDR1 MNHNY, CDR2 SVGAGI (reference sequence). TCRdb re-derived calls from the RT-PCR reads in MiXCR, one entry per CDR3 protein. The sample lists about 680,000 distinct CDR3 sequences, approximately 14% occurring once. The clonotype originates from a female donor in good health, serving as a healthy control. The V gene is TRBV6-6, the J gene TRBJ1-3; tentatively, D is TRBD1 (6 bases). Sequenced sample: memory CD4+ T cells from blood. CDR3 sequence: CASSSDRPSSGNTIYF. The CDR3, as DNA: TGTGCCAGCAGTTCAGACAGGCCAAGCTCTGGAAACACCATATATTTT.